The 30 T cell receptor beta chains given below trace back to one sample, sequenced in a study of cytomegalovirus exposure and HLA in healthy donors. The PCR used 60 Vbeta and 13 Jbeta primers. Only in-frame clones appear in the TCRdb table, and some are missing; sequencing was by immunoSEQ multiplex PCR. The sample lists around 150,000 clones; about 72% were seen once. Material: PBMCs. Receptors were obtained from a man in his fifties in good health and CMV-seropositive.

This chain links TRBV27 with TRBJ1-1; the D gene is possibly TRBD1 (5 bases). Trimming cost V 5 bases and J 1 base, with 14 bases left between them. The CDR3 runs 15 residues. The germline V gene encodes CDR1 MNHEY and CDR2 SMNVEV (reference sequence). CDR3 in amino acids: CASSPDGGRNTEAFF. CDR3 in DNA: TGTGCCAGCAGTCCGGACGGGGGGAGGAACACTGAAGCTTTCTTT.

This clone was detected once. The chain combines TRBV27 with TRBJ2-7, with 8 bases identical to TRBD2. The CDR3 totals 17 residues. Germline values: CDR1 MNHEY, CDR2 SMNVEV (reference sequence). After removal of 0 bases from V and 4 bases from J, the junction contained 11 bases not matched to a gene. As DNA, the CDR3 is TGTGCCAGCAGTTTATCAACCGGGGGGGGGCGCTGGTACGAGCAGTACTTC. It translates to CASSLSTGGGRWYEQYF.

This sequence joins TRBV7-2 and TRBJ2-7, with 7 bases that match TRBD2. V shed 5 bases and J 5 bases; nucleotides not matched to a gene: 9. Germline loops: CDR1 SGHTA, CDR2 FQGNSA. The CDR3 is 14 residues long. The CDR3 is CASSPGGGLDEQYF. The CDR3 nucleotides are TGTGCCAGCAGCCCTGGGGGGGGACTCGACGAGCAGTACTTC.

The V and J genes are TRBV4-3 and TRBJ2-7; 7 nucleotides agree with TRBD2. The V gene end was trimmed by 0 bases and the J gene end by 1 base; junction bases not matched to a gene: 3. There are 15 residues in the CDR3. Germline V CDR1 and CDR2: LGHNA, YSLEER. The CDR3 DNA is TGCGCCAGCAGCCAAGATTGGGGGGGGTCCTACGAGCAGTACTTC. Amino acid sequence: CASSQDWGGSYEQYF.

The J gene is TRBJ1-3, the V gene TRBV6-5, with no clear D. The V and J ends lost 7 bases and 0 bases respectively, with 7 bases between them. CDR3 length: 13 amino acids. Looked up from germline, CDR1 is MNHEY and CDR2 is SVGAGI. The CDR3 DNA reads TGTGCCAGCACCGTAAACTCTGGAAACACCATATATTTT. Its translation is CASTVNSGNTIYF.

The chain has TRBV7-2 and TRBJ2-7; TRBD2 matches at 14 bases. The J call may be in error: the DNA end matches TRBJ2-1 better. The length of the CDR3 is 13 residues. Germline-derived CDR1 and CDR2 are SGHTA and FQGNSA. The CDR3 spells CASSPGTSGGQFF. CDR3 DNA sequence: TGTGCCAGCAGCCCCGGGACTAGCGGGGGCCAGTTCTTC.

This clone was seen a single time. This chain links TRBV11-3 with TRBJ1-1, with 7 positions matching TRBD1. V lost 5 bases and J lost 7; bases outside the gene matches: 4. From germline, CDR1 is SGHNT and CDR2 YENEEA. This CDR3 has 12 residues. Here the CDR3 reads CASSPRTGEAFF. DNA for the CDR3: TGTGCCAGCAGCCCCAGGACAGGTGAAGCTTTCTTT.

The chain recombines TRBV6-6 with TRBJ2-1; possible D gene TRBD2, 6 bases. Trimming cost V 5 bases and J 4 bases, with 15 bases left between them. This CDR3 comprises 15 residues. Germline V lookup: CDR1 MNHNY, CDR2 SVGAGI (reference sequence). CDR3 amino acids: CASSIRGNWYNEQFF. For the CDR3, the DNA is TGTGCCAGCAGTATCCGGGGGAATTGGTACAATGAGCAGTTCTTC.

The CDR3 protein is CASSPSQRSNQPQHF. CDR3 DNA sequence: TGTGCCAGCAGCCCATCGCAGAGGAGCAATCAGCCCCAGCATTTT. V usage is TRBV7-2 and J usage is TRBJ1-5; D unresolved. Between the trimmed V and J ends, which lost 5 bases and 1 base, there was a span of 12 bases. Germline assignment: CDR1 SGHTA and CDR2 FQGNSA. The CDR3 covers 15 residues.

This CDR3 reads CASSLGLAPHEQYF. The CDR3 nucleotides read TGTGCCAGCAGCTTAGGACTAGCCCCCCACGAGCAGTACTTC. This chain uses TRBV13 with TRBJ2-7; weak D call: TRBD2 (6 bases). The CDR3 covers 14 residues. Germline V CDR1 and CDR2: PRHDT, FYEKMQ (reference sequence). V lost 0 bases, J lost 5 bases, and 11 bases lay in between. The variable domain in full, completed from reference TRBV13 and TRBJ2-7, reads AAGVIQSPRHLIKEKRETATLKCYPIPRHDTVYWYQQGPGQDPQFLISFYEKMQSDKGSIPDRFSAQQFSDYHSELNMSSLELGDSALYFCASSLGLAPHEQYFGPGTRLTVT.

The chain couples TRBV18 to TRBJ1-4; D ambiguous. V dropped 0 bases and J dropped 7 bases, with 6 bases sitting between them. The CDR3 runs 13 residues. Germline V gene data show CDR1 as KGHSH and CDR2 as LQKENI. CDR3 amino acids: CASSPPEAEKLFF. Here the CDR3 DNA reads TGTGCCAGCTCACCACCGGAGGCTGAAAAACTGTTTTTT.

The V gene is TRBV9, the J gene TRBJ2-2, with 7 bases aligning to TRBD2. This CDR3 is built from 14 residues. V lost 0 bases to trimming and J lost 7 bases; unmatched junction nucleotides: 3. Per the germline V gene, CDR1 is SGDLS and CDR2 is YYNGEE. For the CDR3, the DNA is TGTGCCAGCAGCGTAGAATGGGGGGGCGGGGAGCTGTTTTTT. It yields the protein CASSVEWGGGELFF.

This sequence joins TRBV5-4 and TRBJ1-2; D uncertain. CDR1 and CDR2 from the germline V gene are SGHNT and YYREEE (reference sequence). This CDR3 comprises 15 residues. V was cut by 4 bases and J by 8 bases, with 21 bases left in between. As DNA, the CDR3 is TGTGCCAGCAGCGTTTCCGGGGTCCCGTTGGGGGGCTACACCTTC. Protein: CASSVSGVPLGGYTF.

This clone turned up a few times. The J gene is TRBJ2-1, the V gene TRBV7-2, with a tentative D call TRBD2 (6 bases). V lost 1 base, J lost 4 bases, and 11 bases lay in between. Germline CDR1 and CDR2: SGHTA and FQGNSA. This CDR3 spans 15 amino acids. CDR3 sequence reads: CASSLGGASYNEQFF. The DNA for the CDR3 is TGTGCCAGCAGCTTAGGCGGGGCCTCTTACAATGAGCAGTTCTTC.

This chain uses TRBV10-3 with TRBJ2-1; D unresolved. The V end was cut by 3 bases, the J end by 15 bases, with 12 bases between. The CDR3 contains 11 residues. Germline CDR1 reads ENHRY; CDR2 reads SYGVKD. CDR3 residues: CAISDVSRMFF. The CDR3 region has the DNA TGTGCCATCAGTGACGTGAGCCGCATGTTCTTC.

The rearrangement joins TRBV27 to TRBJ1-6; no definite D call. Trimming removed 1 base at V and 10 bases at J, with 11 bases between. Germline-derived CDR1 and CDR2 are MNHEY and SMNVEV (reference sequence). This CDR3 contains 14 residues. CDR3 sequence (DNA): TGTGCCAGCAGTTTATTGTCTGGGGAGTCACCCCTCCACTTT. This translates into CASSLLSGESPLHF.

The rearrangement joins TRBV27 to TRBJ1-5; tentative D call: TRBD1 (5 bases). Germline V lookup: CDR1 MNHEY, CDR2 SMNVEV (reference sequence). This CDR3 has 15 residues. Deletions cut 10 bases from V and 2 bases from J, with 18 bases between. DNA for the CDR3: TGTGCCAACAGGTCGGGCGGGTCGGGCAATCAGCCCCAGCATTTT. Encoded protein: CANRSGGSGNQPQHF.

This chain links TRBV19 with TRBJ1-4; D not certain. CDR1 LNHDA and CDR2 SQIVND come from the germline V gene (reference sequence). The CDR3 runs 14 residues. V was cut by 3 bases and J by 8 bases, with 13 bases left in between. In DNA form, the CDR3 reads TGTGCCAGTAGTATTGGGCTGATTCGGGAAAAACTGTTTTTT. This sequence encodes CASSIGLIREKLFF. Full variable domain (rest looked up from reference TRBV19 and TRBJ1-4): DGGITQSPKYLFRKEGQNVTLSCEQNLNHDAMYWYRQDPGQGLRLIYYSQIVNDFQKGDIAEGYSVSREKKESFPLTVTSAQKNPTAFYLCASSIGLIREKLFFGSGTQLSVL.

The chain uses TRBV7-6 and TRBJ1-2, with D hard to call. Germline V gene data show CDR1 as SGHVS and CDR2 as FNYEAQ. The CDR3 runs 14 residues. Between the trimmed V and J ends, which lost 0 bases and 6 bases, there was a span of 11 bases. CDR3 residues: CASSLATGWDGYTF. The DNA for the CDR3 is TGTGCCAGCAGCTTAGCGACGGGGTGGGATGGCTACACCTTC. Full variable domain (rest looked up from reference TRBV7-6 and TRBJ1-2): GAGVSQSPRYKVTKRGQDVALRCDPISGHVSLYWYRQALGQGPEFLTYFNYEAQQDKSGLPNDRFSAERPEGSISTLTIQRTEQRDSAMYRCASSLATGWDGYTFGSGTRLTVV.

The V call is TRBV27, the J call TRBJ1-2; 12 nucleotides line up with TRBD1. J was trimmed by 7 bases and V by 5 bases; bases with no gene match: 8. The CDR3 sequence is 15 residues long. CDR1 MNHEY and CDR2 SMNVEV come from the germline V gene (reference sequence). The CDR3 is CASSLGTGGAVGYTF. The CDR3 DNA reads TGTGCCAGCAGTCTCGGGACAGGGGGCGCGGTTGGCTACACCTTC.

DNA for the CDR3: TGCGCCAGCAGCCCAGGGGGAGAGACCCAGTACTTC. Amino acid sequence: CASSPGGETQYF. The gene calls are TRBV5-1 and TRBJ2-5, with 7 bases aligning to TRBD1. The CDR3 spans 12 residues. The germline CDR1 and CDR2 sequences are SGHRS and YFSETQ. V was clipped by 4 bases and J by 4 bases; unmatched bases: 1.

This clone came up a few times. The chain has TRBV6-1 and TRBJ2-1; 8 nucleotides line up with TRBD1. Unmatched junction bases numbered 6, after V lost 0 bases and J lost 8 bases. From germline, CDR1 is MNHNS and CDR2 SASEGT. The CDR3 is made up of 15 amino acids. CDR3 in amino acids: CASSEAPQGADEQFF. CDR3 sequence (DNA): TGTGCCAGCAGTGAAGCGCCCCAGGGGGCTGATGAGCAGTTCTTC.

The CDR3 here is CASRPGTVTGYEQYF. The CDR3 nucleotides read TGTGCCAGCAGACCGGGGACAGTCACGGGATACGAGCAGTACTTC. This chain joins TRBV27 and TRBJ2-7; TRBD1 agrees at 7 bases. The CDR3 contains 15 residues. Trimming took 6 bases from V and 4 from J; bases not matched to a gene: 12. Germline loops: CDR1 MNHEY, CDR2 SMNVEV (reference sequence).

V and J are TRBV29-1 and TRBJ1-1, with 7 bases identical to TRBD1. The CDR3 runs to 12 residues. J lost 6 bases, V lost 7 bases, and 8 bases had no gene match. CDR1 SQVTM and CDR2 ANQGSEA come from the germline V gene. The chain's CDR3 is CSGGVGTAEAFF. The CDR3 DNA reads TGCAGCGGAGGCGTGGGGACAGCTGAAGCTTTCTTT.

This chain joins TRBV6-5 and TRBJ2-7; 9 positions match TRBD2. Germline-derived CDR1 and CDR2 are MNHEY and SVGAGI. This CDR3 is 13 amino acids long. Germline trimming cut 4 bases from V and 5 bases from J; bases unmatched to any gene: 3. CDR3 residues: CASSSSGVHEQYF. The CDR3 coding sequence is TGTGCCAGCAGTTCTAGCGGGGTCCACGAGCAGTACTTC.

This chain joins TRBV9 and TRBJ1-1; 9 nucleotides line up with TRBD1. Trimming cost V 2 bases and J 4 bases; bases outside gene matches: 3. This CDR3 contains 14 residues. Germline V gene data show CDR1 as SGDLS and CDR2 as YYNGEE. The CDR3: CASSVGTGSTEAFF. In nucleotides, the CDR3 is TGTGCCAGCAGCGTTGGGACAGGGAGCACTGAAGCTTTCTTT.

The CDR3 here is CASSQEGTNQETQYF. CDR3 sequence (DNA): TGCGCCAGCAGCCAAGAGGGGACTAACCAAGAGACCCAGTACTTC. The chain uses TRBV4-1 and TRBJ2-5, with 7 bases aligning to TRBD2. From germline, CDR1 is MGHRA and CDR2 YSYEKL. This CDR3 has 15 residues. Trimming at V came to 0 bases and at J to 0 bases, leaving 1 base not matched to a gene.

V is TRBV11-2 and J is TRBJ1-1, with D tentatively TRBD1 (6 bases). CDR1 is SGHAT and CDR2 is FQNNGV in the germline V gene. Trimming stripped 4 bases from V and 7 bases from J, with 22 bases between. This CDR3 comprises 16 residues. The CDR3 DNA reads TGTGCCAGCAGCTCCCCAGCTCCAGGGGCAGCAGGTGAAGCTTTCTTT. Translated: CASSSPAPGAAGEAFF.

The chain joins TRBV5-6 to TRBJ2-3; D gene ambiguous. In germline, CDR1 is SGHDT, CDR2 YYEEEE. The CDR3 runs 16 residues. Trimming pared 0 bases from V and 3 bases from J, leaving 14 bases between. CDR3 DNA sequence: TGTGCCAGCAGCTTGGATCCACTTCTTGTAACAGATACGCAGTATTTT. It yields the protein CASSLDPLLVTDTQYF. Variable domain in full (rest from reference TRBV5-6 and TRBJ2-3): DAGVTQSPTHLIKTRGQQVTLRCSPKSGHDTVSWYQQALGQGPQFIFQYYEEEERQRGNFPDRFSGHQFPNYSSELNVNALLLGDSALYLCASSLDPLLVTDTQYFGPGTRLTVL.

The rearrangement joins TRBV2 to TRBJ2-5, with a weak D call TRBD2 (5 bases). Germline CDR1 is SNHLY and CDR2 is FYNNEI. Trimming left V 4 bases short and J 1 base short, with 7 bases between. The CDR3 is made up of 13 amino acids. The CDR3: CASSADFQETQYF. As DNA, the CDR3 is TGTGCCAGCAGTGCGGACTTCCAAGAGACCCAGTACTTC. Based on the CDR3 plus reference TRBV2 and TRBJ2-5, the full variable domain is EPEVTQTPSHQVTQMGQEVILRCVPISNHLYFYWYRQILGQKVEFLVSFYNNEISEKSEIFDDQFSVERPDGSNFTLKIRSTKLEDSAMYFCASSADFQETQYFGPGTRLLVL.